The 20 T cell receptor beta chains below all came from one sample that was sequenced in a study of T-cell reconstitution after alpha-beta-depleted transplantation in children. It was with unique molecular identifiers that the TCRbeta library was prepared. TCRdb processed the PCR reads anew with MiXCR; each CDR3 protein has one entry. The profile shows roughly 300,000 distinct CDR3 sequences, 9.9% of them singletons. The specimen was PBMCs from the stem cell graft donor, collected from the stem cell graft. The receptors stem from a human donor who donated a stem cell graft to a child with SCID.

This chain joins TRBV5-1 and TRBJ2-7, with TRBD1 identical over 9 bases. In germline, CDR1 is SGHRS, CDR2 YFSETQ. V shed 3 bases and J 0 bases; nucleotides not matched to a gene: 4. This CDR3 comprises 15 residues. CDR3 coding DNA: TGCGCCAGCAGCTGGGGGACAGGGAGCTCCTACGAGCAGTACTTC. Translation: CASSWGTGSSYEQYF.

This sequence joins TRBV5-1 and TRBJ1-6, with TRBD1 identical over 9 bases. This CDR3 spans 15 amino acids. The V gene end was trimmed by 3 bases and the J gene end by 8 bases; junction bases not matched to a gene: 6. Germline assignment: CDR1 SGHRS and CDR2 YFSETQ. The CDR3 DNA sequence: TGCGCCAGCAGCTCACAGGGGGCGGTTGATTCACCCCTCCACTTT. This encodes CASSSQGAVDSPLHF.

In this sample, this clonotype turned up a few times. V usage is TRBV6-5 and J usage is TRBJ2-1; TRBD2 matches at 9 bases. The CDR3 is 15 amino acids. Trimming removed 4 bases from V and 5 bases from J; junction bases left unmatched: 6. CDR1 and CDR2 (germline): MNHEY, SVGAGI. This chain's CDR3 is CASSSGTSRDNEQFF. As DNA, the CDR3 is TGTGCCAGCAGTTCCGGGACTAGCCGTGACAATGAGCAGTTCTTC.

This chain links TRBV3-1 with TRBJ1-1; weak D call: TRBD1 (5 bases). The CDR3 covers 16 residues. Germline CDR1 is LGHDT and CDR2 is YNNKEL (reference sequence). V shed 4 bases and J shed 1 base, with 16 bases lying between them. Here the CDR3 reads CASSLSRGLENTEAFF. CDR3 sequence (DNA): TGTGCCAGCAGCCTTTCCCGGGGCTTGGAGAACACTGAAGCTTTCTTT.

This clonotype has ten or more counts. The chain has TRBV14 and TRBJ2-2; TRBD1 aligns across 8 bases. The CDR3 runs to 16 residues. J gave up 3 bases and V 1 base, and 4 bases lay outside the gene matches. CDR1 SGHDN and CDR2 FVKESK come from the germline V gene. The CDR3 region has the DNA TGTGCCAGCAGCCAAGGCAGGGGGCGATACACCGGGGAGCTGTTTTTT. Amino acids: CASSQGRGRYTGELFF.

This clonotype showed up just a few times. Here the CDR3 reads CSALTGGAPTGANVLTF. CDR3 sequence (DNA): TGCAGCGCCCTAACGGGGGGCGCCCCAACTGGGGCCAACGTCCTGACTTTC. The chain recombines TRBV29-1 with TRBJ2-6, with D possibly being TRBD2 (7 bases). There are 17 residues in the CDR3. The germline V gene encodes CDR1 SQVTM and CDR2 ANQGSEA. Deletions cut 7 bases from V and 2 bases from J, with 21 bases between.

The chain joins TRBV7-9 to TRBJ1-3, with 8 nucleotides matching TRBD1. The V segment lost 8 bases and the J segment 3 bases; nucleotides outside the gene matches: 3. The CDR3 has 13 residues. The germline V gene encodes CDR1 SEHNR and CDR2 FQNEAQ (reference sequence). The CDR3 protein is CASLQGVGNTIYF. CDR3 nucleotides: TGTGCCAGCTTACAGGGGGTTGGAAACACCATATATTTT.

V and J are TRBV7-9 and TRBJ2-7; 9 bases agree with TRBD1. The germline gives CDR1 SEHNR, CDR2 FQNEAQ (reference sequence). The V and J ends lost 0 bases and 12 bases, in that order; junction bases with no gene match: 12. This CDR3 has 15 residues. This CDR3 is CASSLASYDRDRAYF. In DNA, the CDR3 is TGTGCCAGCAGCTTAGCTTCCTACGACCGGGACAGGGCGTACTTC.

Only a few counts were recorded for this clonotype. The chain is built from TRBV12-3 or TRBV12-4 and TRBJ2-5, with D perhaps given as TRBD1 or TRBD2 (6 bases each). CDR3 length: 12 amino acids. The ends were cut back, 5 bases at V and 11 bases at J, with 15 bases in the middle. The CDR3 DNA sequence: TGTGCCAGCAGTCCCTCCCGGGGGCCACAGTACTTC. Its translation is CASSPSRGPQYF.

V gene TRBV27 combines with J gene TRBJ2-6, with D possibly being TRBD1 (5 bases). Trimming took 5 bases from V and 0 from J, leaving 17 bases between them. This CDR3 has 18 residues. Germline values: CDR1 MNHEY, CDR2 SMNVEV (reference sequence). Written as DNA, the CDR3 is TGTGCCAGCAGTCCCCTGTCAGGGTCGAGCTCTGGGGCCAACGTCCTGACTTTC. Its translation: CASSPLSGSSSGANVLTF.

The chain joins TRBV9 to TRBJ1-2; 8 bases align to TRBD1. V lost 0 bases and J lost 7; bases outside the gene matches: 5. CDR1 is SGDLS and CDR2 is YYNGEE in the germline V gene. The CDR3 extends over 14 amino acids. The CDR3 here is CASSVGQGMGGYTF. Here the CDR3 DNA reads TGTGCCAGCAGCGTAGGACAGGGGATGGGTGGCTACACCTTC. Complete variable domain (other parts from reference TRBV9 and TRBJ1-2): DSGVTQTPKHLITATGQRVTLRCSPRSGDLSVYWYQQSLDQGLQFLIQYYNGEERAKGNILERFSAQQFPDLHSELNLSSLELGDSALYFCASSVGQGMGGYTFGSGTRLTVV.

The chain is built from TRBV12-3 or TRBV12-4 and TRBJ2-2; perhaps TRBD1 as D (6 bases). V was pared by 11 bases and J by 1 base, with 11 bases between. This CDR3 region has 13 residues. The DNA of the CDR3 is TGTGCCCACGGACAGAGGAACACCGGGGAGCTGTTTTTT. Translated, it gives CAHGQRNTGELFF.

Only a few counts were recorded for this clonotype. The rearrangement links TRBV12-3 or TRBV12-4 to TRBJ1-4; TRBD1 matches at 8 bases. Germline trimming cut 6 bases from V and 2 bases from J; bases unmatched to any gene: 8. The CDR3 has 16 amino acids. The CDR3 region is CASRWTGYGTNEKLFF. The CDR3 DNA is TGTGCCAGCAGATGGACAGGGTATGGCACTAATGAAAAACTGTTTTTT.

This clonotype was seen ten or more times. The chain carries TRBV29-1 and TRBJ1-1; D is unclear. Trimming took off 5 bases at V and 11 bases at J, with 15 bases between the two ends. Germline assignment: CDR1 SQVTM and CDR2 ANQGSEA. There are 11 residues in the CDR3. The CDR3 nucleotides are TGCAGCGTTTTGTACGGCCTCATGGCTTTCTTT. Its translation: CSVLYGLMAFF.

The chain links TRBV7-9 to TRBJ2-3; 7 nucleotides agree with TRBD2. The CDR3 has 16 residues. J gave up 1 base and V 5 bases, and 9 bases lay outside the gene matches. CDR1 is SEHNR and CDR2 is FQNEAQ in the germline V gene (reference sequence). DNA of the CDR3: TGTGCCAGCAGCCTTAGGGGAGGGGAGGGCACAGATACGCAGTATTTT. Translating it yields CASSLRGGEGTDTQYF.

Many counts were recorded for this clonotype. This sequence joins TRBV6-2 or TRBV6-3 and TRBJ2-6; D is unclear. Per germline, CDR1 MNHEY and CDR2 SVGEGT. The CDR3 has 13 residues. V was clipped by 0 bases and J by 3 bases, with 0 bases between them. The CDR3 sequence is CASSYSGANVLTF. For the CDR3, the DNA is TGTGCCAGCAGTTACTCTGGGGCCAACGTCCTGACTTTC.

The chain uses TRBV5-5 and TRBJ1-6; D unclear. From germline, CDR1 is SGHKS and CDR2 YYEKEE (reference sequence). V dropped 5 bases and J dropped 9 bases, with 18 bases sitting between them. There are 15 residues in the CDR3. The CDR3 is CASSLHAGEVSPLHF. CDR3 sequence (DNA): TGTGCCAGCAGTCTTCATGCCGGGGAGGTTTCACCCCTCCACTTT.

The V gene is TRBV20-1, the J gene TRBJ2-1; 10 bases fit TRBD2. The CDR3 contains 18 residues. V was pared by 1 base and J by 8 bases, with 17 bases of the junction left unmatched. CDR1 DFQATT and CDR2 SNEGSKA come from the germline V gene (reference sequence). In DNA form, the CDR3 reads TGCAGTGCTAGAGCCAAGCTAGGTAGCGGGGGGCCACCGGATGAGCAGTTCTTC. Its protein is CSARAKLGSGGPPDEQFF.

The sample holds a few counts of this clonotype. The gene calls are TRBV5-1 and TRBJ1-5; D is unresolved. The germline V gene encodes CDR1 SGHRS and CDR2 YFSETQ. The CDR3 is 15 residues long. The V end lost 2 bases, the J end lost 0 bases, and 9 bases lay between the germline ends. The CDR3 here is CASSFDLNSNQPQHF. DNA of the CDR3: TGCGCCAGCAGCTTTGACCTTAATAGCAATCAGCCCCAGCATTTT. The full variable domain, in which reference TRBV5-1 and TRBJ1-5 provide the parts outside the CDR3, is KAGVTQTPRYLIKTRGQQVTLSCSPISGHRSVSWYQQTPGQGLQFLFEYFSETQRNKGNFPGRFSGRQFSNSRSEMNVSTLELGDSALYLCASSFDLNSNQPQHFGDGTRLSIL.

This chain links TRBV3-1 with TRBJ1-5; a weak D match, TRBD1 (5 bases). From germline, CDR1 is LGHDT and CDR2 YNNKEL (reference sequence). Trimming took 1 base from V and 5 from J, leaving 12 bases between them. This CDR3 is built from 15 residues. The CDR3 DNA is TGTGCCAGCAGCCAAGGTTGGGGCAGGGATCAGCCCCAGCATTTT. Encoded protein: CASSQGWGRDQPQHF.